One sample yielded the 25 T cell receptor beta chains listed below, sequenced in a study of CD8 T cells in ankylosing spondylitis. TCRdb independently ran MiXCR on the 5' RACE reads; one entry per CDR3 protein. The sample gives approximately 25,000 distinct CDR3 sequences, about a sixth of which show up once; around 28% is in the top ten. Input material: blood. These receptors all stem from a male donor with ankylosing spondylitis or in good health (not recorded which).

The sample holds a few counts of this clonotype. The genes are TRBV7-2 and TRBJ2-7; D is unresolved. CDR3 length: 13 residues. Trimming left V 4 bases short and J 3 bases short, with 10 bases between. CDR1 SGHTA and CDR2 FQGNSA come from the germline V gene. The CDR3 sequence: CASSSEQRYEQYF. Here the CDR3 DNA reads TGTGCCAGCAGCTCCGAACAGCGCTACGAGCAGTACTTC.

The sample holds many counts of this clonotype. The chain joins TRBV5-1 to TRBJ2-1; no clear D. The V and J ends lost 0 bases and 10 bases respectively, with 8 bases between them. This CDR3 spans 12 amino acids. CDR1 is SGHRS, CDR2 YFSETQ, per germline. DNA of the CDR3: TGCGCCAGCAGCTTGGCGGCTGGGGAGCAGTTCTTC. This gives the protein CASSLAAGEQFF.

The chain uses TRBV29-1 and TRBJ2-4; 8 nucleotides line up with TRBD2. The germline gives CDR1 SQVTM, CDR2 ANQGSEA. Trimming at V came to 5 bases and at J to 4 bases, leaving 4 bases not matched to a gene. The CDR3 contains 13 residues. CDR3 DNA sequence: TGCAGCGTTCTCGGGACTAGTAAAAACATTCAGTACTTC. This encodes CSVLGTSKNIQYF.

This clonotype was seen repeatedly, ten times or more. The gene calls are TRBV7-9 and TRBJ1-1; D is unclear. Trimming stripped 5 bases from V and 7 bases from J, with 8 bases between. CDR3 length equals 11 residues. The germline CDR1 and CDR2 sequences are SEHNR and FQNEAQ (reference sequence). CDR3 amino acids: CASSRSIEAFF. The CDR3 DNA follows: TGTGCCAGCAGCCGATCGATTGAAGCTTTCTTT.

This clonotype was observed at least ten times. The V gene is TRBV27, the J gene TRBJ2-1; 9 bases match TRBD2. The length of the CDR3 is 15 residues. The ends lost 6 bases at V and 2 bases at J; junction bases unmatched: 5. Germline CDR1 and CDR2: MNHEY and SMNVEV (reference sequence). The DNA for the CDR3 is TGTGCCAGCAGCGCGACTAGCGGAGCCTACAATGAGCAGTTCTTC. Encoded protein: CASSATSGAYNEQFF.

The chain joins TRBV28 to TRBJ2-7; tentative D call: TRBD2 (6 bases). The CDR3 runs 17 residues. CDR1 is MDHEN, CDR2 SYDVKM, per germline. V shed 2 bases and J shed 1 base, with 18 bases lying between them. The CDR3 loop reads CASSLGLASISSYEQYF. DNA of the CDR3: TGTGCCAGCAGTTTAGGGCTAGCGAGTATTTCTTCCTACGAGCAGTACTTC.

The CDR3 nucleotides are TGTGCCAGCACCCGGACAGGGAGTATCAGCACAGATACGCAGTATTTT. Translated: CASTRTGSISTDTQYF. The chain carries TRBV28 and TRBJ2-3; 8 nucleotides align to TRBD1. CDR3 length: 16 amino acids. V was pared by 7 bases and J by 0 bases, with 9 bases of the junction left unmatched. Germline-derived CDR1 and CDR2 are MDHEN and SYDVKM.

This clonotype is categorized as medium-sized (0.01 to 0.1%). J is TRBJ1-1 and V is TRBV20-1, with D hard to call. In germline, CDR1 is DFQATT, CDR2 SNEGSKA (reference sequence). The CDR3 consists of 12 residues. V shed 6 bases and J shed 7 bases, with 15 bases lying between them. The CDR3 is CSATPGGLEAFF. For the CDR3, the DNA is TGCAGTGCCACTCCTGGCGGCCTTGAAGCTTTCTTT.

This clonotype was seen many times. The chain carries TRBV29-1 and TRBJ2-3; 10 bases are a match to TRBD2. CDR3 length: 13 residues. Germline V gives CDR1 SQVTM, CDR2 ANQGSEA. Germline trimming cut 7 bases from V and 1 base from J; bases unmatched to any gene: 2. This chain's CDR3 is CSAGLAGTDTQYF. The CDR3 nucleotides are TGCAGCGCTGGACTAGCGGGCACAGATACGCAGTATTTT.

CDR3 sequence: CASSFLGGAGELFF. In DNA, the CDR3 is TGTGCCAGCAGCTTTCTCGGGGGCGCCGGGGAGCTGTTTTTT. The rearrangement links TRBV5-6 to TRBJ2-2; D possibly matches TRBD1 or TRBD2 (6 bases each). Trimming took 2 bases from V and 6 from J, leaving 11 bases between them. The germline CDR1 and CDR2 sequences are SGHDT and YYEEEE. This CDR3 contains 14 residues.

Here the CDR3 reads CASSLLGRGEENYGYTF. The DNA of the CDR3 is TGTGCCAGCAGTCTTCTGGGCAGGGGGGAGGAAAACTATGGCTACACCTTC. The rearrangement links TRBV28 to TRBJ1-2, with 7 bases lining up with TRBD1. Germline CDR1 reads MDHEN; CDR2 reads SYDVKM. V shed 5 bases, J shed 2 bases, and the junction held 14 bases outside the gene matches. This CDR3 spans 17 amino acids.

The J gene is TRBJ1-6, the V gene TRBV6-1, with D perhaps matching TRBD1 (5 bases). V lost 2 bases, J lost 9 bases, and 11 bases lay in between. Germline lookup yields CDR1 MNHNS and CDR2 SASEGT. CDR3 length: 14 residues. The CDR3 bases are TGTGCCAGCAGTGAAAAGGCAGGGACTTCACCCCTCCACTTT. As protein: CASSEKAGTSPLHF.

This rearrangement joins TRBV6-2 or TRBV6-3 to TRBJ1-1, with D hard to call. V dropped 2 bases and J dropped 2 bases, with 6 bases sitting between them. CDR1 MNHEY and CDR2 SVGEGT come from the germline V gene. CDR3 length: 13 residues. This CDR3 is CASSYRSNTEAFF. CDR3 coding DNA: TGTGCCAGCAGTTACCGGTCTAACACTGAAGCTTTCTTT.

This rearrangement joins TRBV6-2 or TRBV6-3 to TRBJ2-7, with TRBD2 identical over 9 bases. This CDR3 spans 17 amino acids. CDR1 and CDR2 (germline): MNHEY, SVGEGT. J lost 4 bases, V lost 2 bases, and 12 bases had no gene match. The CDR3: CASSYASPGLAGYEQYV. CDR3 coding DNA: TGTGCCAGCAGTTACGCCTCTCCGGGACTAGCAGGATACGAGCAGTACGTC.

A few counts support this clonotype. The chain recombines TRBV20-1 with TRBJ2-3, with unresolved D. Between the trimmed V and J ends, which lost 1 base and 1 base, there was a span of 9 bases. The CDR3 covers 14 residues. In germline, CDR1 is DFQATT, CDR2 SNEGSKA (reference sequence). The CDR3 here is CSARVPLGTDTQYF. CDR3 nucleotide sequence: TGCAGTGCTAGAGTTCCCCTAGGCACAGATACGCAGTATTTT.

A few counts support this clonotype. The J gene is TRBJ2-5, the V gene TRBV6-6; D unclear. Germline V CDR1 and CDR2: MNHNY, SVGAGI (reference sequence). The V end lost 0 bases, the J end lost 4 bases, and 12 bases lay between the germline ends. This CDR3 comprises 15 residues. The CDR3 DNA sequence: TGTGCCAGCAGTTACTCGCTGTCTTCGGGAGAGACCCAGTACTTC. It translates to CASSYSLSSGETQYF.

This chain links TRBV7-3 with TRBJ2-1; no clear D. Trimming shortened V by 5 bases and J by 6 bases, and 17 bases separated the two germline ends. There are 15 residues in the CDR3. Germline V CDR1 and CDR2: SGHTA, FQGTGA. CDR3 residues: CASSRERAAINEQFF. The CDR3 DNA is TGTGCCAGCAGCCGCGAAAGGGCAGCCATCAATGAGCAGTTCTTC. Full variable domain (remainder filled in from reference TRBV7-3 and TRBJ2-1): GAGVSQTPSNKVTEKGKYVELRCDPISGHTALYWYRQSLGQGPEFLIYFQGTGAADDSGLPNDRFFAVRPEGSVSTLKIQRTERGDSAVYLCASSRERAAINEQFFGPGTRLTVL.

The table lists this clonotype with many counts. J is TRBJ2-7 and V is TRBV29-1; 9 nucleotides align to TRBD1. The CDR3 contains 14 residues. V was clipped by 6 bases and J by 6 bases; unmatched bases: 12. Germline lookup yields CDR1 SQVTM and CDR2 ANQGSEA. CDR3 bases: TGCAGCGTCCCAACCGGGACAGGGACTCTCGAGCAGTACTTC. This translates into CSVPTGTGTLEQYF.

This clonotype was recorded a few times. The genes are TRBV7-6 and TRBJ2-3; D remains ambiguous. V lost 2 bases, J lost 5 bases, and 5 bases lay in between. Germline assignment: CDR1 SGHVS and CDR2 FNYEAQ. The CDR3 is made up of 12 amino acids. Here the CDR3 DNA reads TGTGCCAGCAGCTTATTCCAAGATACGCAGTATTTT. It yields the protein CASSLFQDTQYF.

This clonotype has a handful of counts. This sequence joins TRBV29-1 and TRBJ2-7; no reliable D call. Germline assignment: CDR1 SQVTM and CDR2 ANQGSEA. V lost 4 bases, J lost 4 bases, and 8 bases lay in between. This CDR3 comprises 11 residues. The CDR3 loop is CSVVLGYEQYF. In nucleotides, the CDR3 is TGCAGCGTTGTATTGGGGTACGAGCAGTACTTC.

A single count supports this clonotype. Its ends do not fully match the called genes, so a read error is possible. The rearrangement links TRBV15 to TRBJ2-4, with 9 bases identical to TRBD1. The CDR3 is made up of 14 amino acids. Germline V lookup: CDR1 LNHNV, CDR2 YYDKDF (reference sequence). The CDR3 protein is CTTSRDRETGIQYF. The CDR3 bases are TGTACCACCAGCAGGGACAGGGAGACGGGAATTCAGTACTTC.

V usage is TRBV9 and J usage is TRBJ2-1; no clear D. CDR3 length equals 17 residues. V was shortened by 0 bases and J by 0 bases, with 13 bases between the two germline ends. Germline-derived CDR1 and CDR2 are SGDLS and YYNGEE. CDR3 bases: TGTGCCAGCAGCGTAGTGTCAGAACCCAGCTCCTACAATGAGCAGTTCTTC. It yields the protein CASSVVSEPSSYNEQFF.

This clonotype was counted a few times. The chain links TRBV20-1 to TRBJ1-1, with a tentative D call TRBD1 (5 bases). This CDR3 contains 13 residues. V lost 3 bases and J lost 1, with 9 bases in between. Per the germline V gene, CDR1 is DFQATT and CDR2 is SNEGSKA (reference sequence). CDR3 sequence reads: CSASKGRNTEAFF. For the CDR3, the DNA is TGCAGTGCTAGTAAGGGGCGGAACACTGAAGCTTTCTTT.

This chain uses TRBV7-3 with TRBJ2-2; D unresolved. This CDR3 is built from 13 residues. The germline CDR1 and CDR2 sequences are SGHTA and FQGTGA. Trimming took off 10 bases at V and 1 base at J, with 10 bases between the two ends. CDR3 loop: CATGTMNTGELFF. The DNA for the CDR3 is TGTGCCACAGGAACCATGAACACCGGGGAGCTGTTTTTT.

In this sample, this clonotype turned up a few times. The CDR3 spells CASSERVSANTGELFF. The CDR3, as DNA: TGTGCCAGCAGCGAAAGGGTCTCGGCGAACACCGGGGAGCTGTTTTTT. This rearrangement joins TRBV9 to TRBJ2-2; unclear D gene. With 3 bases removed from V and 0 bases from J, the gap between germline ends came to 12 bases. CDR3 length: 16 residues. Germline CDR1 and CDR2: SGDLS and YYNGEE.